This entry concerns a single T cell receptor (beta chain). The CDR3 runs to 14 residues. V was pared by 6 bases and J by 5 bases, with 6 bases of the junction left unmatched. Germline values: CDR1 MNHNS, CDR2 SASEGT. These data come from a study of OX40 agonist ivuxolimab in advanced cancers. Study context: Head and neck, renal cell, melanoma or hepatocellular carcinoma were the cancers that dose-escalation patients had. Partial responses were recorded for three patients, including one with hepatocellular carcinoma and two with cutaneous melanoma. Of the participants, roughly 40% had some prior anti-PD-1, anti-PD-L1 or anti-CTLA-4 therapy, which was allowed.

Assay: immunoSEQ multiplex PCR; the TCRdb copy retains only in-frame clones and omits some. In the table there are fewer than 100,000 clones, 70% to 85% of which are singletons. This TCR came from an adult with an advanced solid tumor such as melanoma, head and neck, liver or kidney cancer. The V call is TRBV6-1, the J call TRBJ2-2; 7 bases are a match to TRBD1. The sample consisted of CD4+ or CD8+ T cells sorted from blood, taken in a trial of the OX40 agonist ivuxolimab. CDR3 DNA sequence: TGTGCCAGCAGAACAGGGGCTTGGACCGGGGAGCTGTTTTTT. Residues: CASRTGAWTGELFF.